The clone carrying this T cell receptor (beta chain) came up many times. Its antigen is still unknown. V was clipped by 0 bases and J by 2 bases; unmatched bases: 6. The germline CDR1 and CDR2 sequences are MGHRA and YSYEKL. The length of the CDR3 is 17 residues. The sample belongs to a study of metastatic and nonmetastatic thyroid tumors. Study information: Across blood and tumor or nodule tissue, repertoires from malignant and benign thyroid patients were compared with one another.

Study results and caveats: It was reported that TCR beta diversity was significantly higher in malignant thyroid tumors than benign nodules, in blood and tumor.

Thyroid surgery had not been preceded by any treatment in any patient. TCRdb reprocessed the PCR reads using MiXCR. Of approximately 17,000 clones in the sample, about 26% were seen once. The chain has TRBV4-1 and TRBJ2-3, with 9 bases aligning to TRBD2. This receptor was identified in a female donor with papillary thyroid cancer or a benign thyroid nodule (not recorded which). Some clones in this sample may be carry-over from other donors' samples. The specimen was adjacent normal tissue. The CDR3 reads CASSQDTSGSYTDTQYF. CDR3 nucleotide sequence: TGCGCCAGCAGCCAAGACACTAGCGGGTCATACACAGATACGCAGTATTTT.